This T cell receptor (beta chain) originates from a study of shared clonotypes between healthy human individuals. Study information: Per-donor plates numbered three CD4 naive, three CD4 memory, two CD8 naive and one CD8 memory.

The CDR3 is 15 residues long. Germline V gene lookup returns CDR1 SGHAT and CDR2 FQNNGV. Trimming took 0 bases from V and 1 from J, leaving 9 bases between them. The method was immunoSEQ multiplex PCR; TCRdb's version includes in-frame clones alone and lacks a portion of them. Here the sample spans around 2.3 million clones, under 97% being singletons. The chain links TRBV11-2 to TRBJ1-1; D possibly corresponds to TRBD1 (5 bases). The source of this sequence is a man younger than 35 in good health. The sequenced material came from naive CD4+ T cells sorted from blood. Subset in this sample: CD45RA+ positively selected. This CDR3 reads CASSLDGGSNTEAFF. For the CDR3, the DNA is TGTGCCAGCAGCTTAGATGGGGGGTCGAACACTGAAGCTTTCTTT.